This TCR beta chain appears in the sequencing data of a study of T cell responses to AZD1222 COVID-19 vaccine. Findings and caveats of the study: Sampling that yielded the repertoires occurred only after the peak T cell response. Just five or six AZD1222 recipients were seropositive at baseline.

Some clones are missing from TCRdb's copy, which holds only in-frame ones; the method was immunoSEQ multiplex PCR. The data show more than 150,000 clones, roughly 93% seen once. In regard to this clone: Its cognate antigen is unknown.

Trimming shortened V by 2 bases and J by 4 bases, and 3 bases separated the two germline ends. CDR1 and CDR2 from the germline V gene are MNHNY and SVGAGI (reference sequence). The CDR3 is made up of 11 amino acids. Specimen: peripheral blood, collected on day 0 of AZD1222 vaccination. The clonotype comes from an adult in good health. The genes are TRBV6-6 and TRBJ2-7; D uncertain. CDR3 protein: CASSYRYEQYF. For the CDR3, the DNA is TGTGCCAGCAGTTACAGGTACGAGCAGTACTTC.